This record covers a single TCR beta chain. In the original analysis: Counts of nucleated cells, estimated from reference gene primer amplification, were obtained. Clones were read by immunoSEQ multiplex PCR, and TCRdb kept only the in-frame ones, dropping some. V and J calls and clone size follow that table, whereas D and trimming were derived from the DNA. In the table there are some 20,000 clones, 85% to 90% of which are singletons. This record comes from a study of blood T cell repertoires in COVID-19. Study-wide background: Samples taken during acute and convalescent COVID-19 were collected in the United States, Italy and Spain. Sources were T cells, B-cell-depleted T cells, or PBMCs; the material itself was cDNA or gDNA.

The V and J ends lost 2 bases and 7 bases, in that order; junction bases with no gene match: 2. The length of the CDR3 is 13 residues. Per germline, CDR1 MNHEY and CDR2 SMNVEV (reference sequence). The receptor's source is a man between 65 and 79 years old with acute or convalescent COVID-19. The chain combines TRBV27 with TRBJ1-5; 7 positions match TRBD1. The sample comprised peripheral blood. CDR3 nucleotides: TGTGCCAGCAGTTTAGACAGGGACCAGCCCCAGCATTTT. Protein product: CASSLDRDQPQHF.